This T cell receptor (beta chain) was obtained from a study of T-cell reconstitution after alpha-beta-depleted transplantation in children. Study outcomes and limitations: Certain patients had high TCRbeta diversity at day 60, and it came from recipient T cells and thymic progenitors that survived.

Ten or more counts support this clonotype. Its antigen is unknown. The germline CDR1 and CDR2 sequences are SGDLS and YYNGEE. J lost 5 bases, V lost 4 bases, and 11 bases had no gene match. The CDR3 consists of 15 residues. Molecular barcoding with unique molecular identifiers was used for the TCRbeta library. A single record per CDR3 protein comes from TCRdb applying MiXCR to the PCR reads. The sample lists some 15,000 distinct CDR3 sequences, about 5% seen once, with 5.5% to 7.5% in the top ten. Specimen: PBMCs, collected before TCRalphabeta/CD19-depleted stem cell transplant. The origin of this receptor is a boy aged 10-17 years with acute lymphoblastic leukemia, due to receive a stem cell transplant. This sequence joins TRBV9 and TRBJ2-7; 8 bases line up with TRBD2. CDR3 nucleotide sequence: TGTGCCAGCAGCCCCTGGTCGGCGGGAGGCGACGAGCAGTACTTC. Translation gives CASSPWSAGGDEQYF.